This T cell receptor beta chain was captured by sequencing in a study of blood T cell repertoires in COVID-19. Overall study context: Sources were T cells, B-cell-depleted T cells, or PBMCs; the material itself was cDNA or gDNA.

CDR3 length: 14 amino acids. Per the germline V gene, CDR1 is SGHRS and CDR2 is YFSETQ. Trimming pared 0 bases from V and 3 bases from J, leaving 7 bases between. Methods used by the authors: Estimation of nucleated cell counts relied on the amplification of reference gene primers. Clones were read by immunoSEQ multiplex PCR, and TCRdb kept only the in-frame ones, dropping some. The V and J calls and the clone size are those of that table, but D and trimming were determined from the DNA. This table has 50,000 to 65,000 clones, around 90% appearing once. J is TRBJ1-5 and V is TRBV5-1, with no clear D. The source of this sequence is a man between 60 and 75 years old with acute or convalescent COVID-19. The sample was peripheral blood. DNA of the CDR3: TGCGCCAGCAGCTTGGGTGGAGACAATCAGCCCCAGCATTTT. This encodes CASSLGGDNQPQHF.